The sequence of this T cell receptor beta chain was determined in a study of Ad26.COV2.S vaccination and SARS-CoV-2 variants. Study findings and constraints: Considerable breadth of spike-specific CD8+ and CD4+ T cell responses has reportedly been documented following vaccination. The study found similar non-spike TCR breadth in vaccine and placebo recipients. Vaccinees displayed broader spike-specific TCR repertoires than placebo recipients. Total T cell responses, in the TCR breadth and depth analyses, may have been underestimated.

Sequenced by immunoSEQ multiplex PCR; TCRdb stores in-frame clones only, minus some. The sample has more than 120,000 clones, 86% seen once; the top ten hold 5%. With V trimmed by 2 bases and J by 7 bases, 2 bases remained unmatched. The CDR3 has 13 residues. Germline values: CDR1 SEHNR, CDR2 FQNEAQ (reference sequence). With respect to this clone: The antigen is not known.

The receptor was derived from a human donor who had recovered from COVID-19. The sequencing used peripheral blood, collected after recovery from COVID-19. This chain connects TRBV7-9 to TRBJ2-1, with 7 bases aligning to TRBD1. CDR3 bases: TGTGCCAGCAGCTTAACAGGGGAGAATGAGCAGTTCTTC. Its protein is CASSLTGENEQFF.